Presented here are 13 T cell receptor beta chains from one specimen sequenced in a study of blood T cell repertoires in COVID-19. The method was immunoSEQ multiplex PCR; TCRdb's version includes in-frame clones alone and lacks a portion of them. The sample has about 440,000 clones, about 90% seen once. Sequencing was carried out using PBMCs or T cells enriched from blood (not recorded which). These receptors were taken from a man younger than 35 who had recovered from COVID-19.

This chain joins TRBV5-4 and TRBJ2-5; tentative D call: TRBD1 (6 bases). In germline, CDR1 is SGHNT, CDR2 YYREEE (reference sequence). V gave up 10 bases and J gave up 0 bases, with 13 bases separating them. The CDR3 runs to 13 residues. The chain's CDR3 is CAGGRDNQETQYF. CDR3 sequence (DNA): TGTGCCGGAGGTCGGGACAACCAAGAGACCCAGTACTTC.

The chain is built from TRBV7-3 and TRBJ2-1; the match to TRBD2 covers 14 bases. The trim removed 5 bases at V and 5 bases at J, leaving 2 bases unmatched. There are 15 residues in the CDR3. Germline-derived CDR1 and CDR2 are SGHTA and FQGTGA. This chain's CDR3 is CASSEGLAGDNEQFF. For the CDR3, the DNA is TGTGCCAGCAGCGAGGGACTAGCGGGGGACAATGAGCAGTTCTTC. The full variable domain, in which reference TRBV7-3 and TRBJ2-1 provide the parts outside the CDR3, is GAGVSQTPSNKVTEKGKYVELRCDPISGHTALYWYRQSLGQGPEFLIYFQGTGAADDSGLPNDRFFAVRPEGSVSTLKIQRTERGDSAVYLCASSEGLAGDNEQFFGPGTRLTVL.

This chain connects TRBV5-6 to TRBJ2-7; 7 bases line up with TRBD1. The V gene's germline CDR1 is SGHDT and CDR2 YYEEEE. The CDR3 length is 14 residues. Trimming cost V 4 bases and J 1 base; bases outside gene matches: 5. The CDR3: CASSIGQVSYEQYF. The CDR3 nucleotides read TGTGCCAGCAGCATCGGACAGGTGTCCTACGAGCAGTACTTC.

The rearrangement joins TRBV15 to TRBJ2-1, with no clear D. CDR3 length: 12 residues. Germline lookup yields CDR1 LNHNV and CDR2 YYDKDF (reference sequence). V was clipped by 3 bases and J by 7 bases, with 7 bases between them. The CDR3 loop is CATSSLRNEQFF. CDR3 DNA sequence: TGTGCCACCAGCAGTCTCAGGAATGAGCAGTTCTTC.

V and J are TRBV28 and TRBJ1-2, with D uncertain. The CDR3 is 14 residues long. CDR1 and CDR2 from the germline V gene are MDHEN and SYDVKM. Trimming cost V 1 base and J 0 bases, with 6 bases left between them. CDR3 coding DNA: TGTGCCAGCAGTTTATACTACTCTAACTATGGCTACACCTTC. It translates to CASSLYYSNYGYTF.

This chain connects TRBV5-1 to TRBJ2-1, with D perhaps TRBD1 (5 bases). This CDR3 region has 14 residues. Germline assignment: CDR1 SGHRS and CDR2 YFSETQ. Between the trimmed V and J ends, which lost 7 bases and 0 bases, there was a span of 11 bases. The chain's CDR3 is CASLGDDSYNEQFF. The CDR3 region has the DNA TGCGCCAGCCTAGGGGATGACTCCTACAATGAGCAGTTCTTC. Looking up the rest from reference TRBV5-1 and TRBJ2-1 gives the full variable domain: KAGVTQTPRYLIKTRGQQVTLSCSPISGHRSVSWYQQTPGQGLQFLFEYFSETQRNKGNFPGRFSGRQFSNSRSEMNVSTLELGDSALYLCASLGDDSYNEQFFGPGTRLTVL.

The rearrangement joins TRBV27 to TRBJ2-5, with 12 nucleotides matching TRBD2. V gave up 6 bases and J gave up 5 bases; unmatched junction bases: 7. Germline loops: CDR1 MNHEY, CDR2 SMNVEV (reference sequence). There are 15 residues in the CDR3. CDR3 in amino acids: CASRTSGRREETQYF. DNA for the CDR3: TGTGCCAGCAGGACTAGCGGGAGACGGGAGGAGACCCAGTACTTC.

The gene calls are TRBV6-5 and TRBJ1-2, with D possibly TRBD1 on 5 matching bases. The CDR3 has 13 amino acids. Trimming cost V 7 bases and J 3 bases, with 12 bases left between them. Looked up from germline, CDR1 is MNHEY and CDR2 is SVGAGI. CDR3 amino acids: CASTPRDYYGYTF. DNA for the CDR3: TGTGCCAGCACCCCCAGGGACTACTATGGCTACACCTTC.

The V gene is TRBV25-1, the J gene TRBJ2-2, with a possible D match to TRBD2 (5 bases). Trimming stripped 4 bases from V and 5 bases from J, with 17 bases between. The CDR3 has 16 residues. Per germline, CDR1 MGHDK and CDR2 SYGVNS. CDR3 DNA sequence: TGTGCCAGCAGTGGAGAGACTATTACCGGTACCGGGGAGCTGTTTTTT. It yields the protein CASSGETITGTGELFF.

V and J are TRBV4-1 and TRBJ2-1, with D possibly matching TRBD1 (5 bases). Trimming took off 1 base at V and 5 bases at J, with 12 bases between the two ends. This CDR3 comprises 15 residues. Germline V gene lookup returns CDR1 MGHRA and CDR2 YSYEKL. DNA for the CDR3: TGCGCCAGCAGCCAAGTCCCAGGGTCCGACAATGAGCAGTTCTTC. Residues: CASSQVPGSDNEQFF.

V and J are TRBV24-1 and TRBJ2-5, with D possibly matching TRBD1 (5 bases). The CDR3 totals 13 residues. V lost 10 bases to trimming and J lost 3 bases, with 14 bases between them. The germline V gene has CDR1 KGHDR and CDR2 SFDVKD. CDR3 amino acids: CATALCREETQYF. The CDR3 coding sequence is TGTGCCACTGCCTTGTGCAGGGAAGAGACCCAGTACTTC.

The V and J genes are TRBV5-8 and TRBJ1-4; 8 positions match TRBD1. Germline V gives CDR1 SGHTS, CDR2 YDEGEE. V shed 3 bases, J shed 6 bases, and the junction held 7 bases outside the gene matches. The CDR3 totals 15 residues. This CDR3 is CASSSGQGWDEKLFF. The DNA of the CDR3 is TGTGCCAGCAGCTCAGGACAGGGTTGGGATGAAAAACTGTTTTTT.

The chain employs TRBV18 and TRBJ1-1; the D is unclear. CDR3 size: 14 residues. Germline loops: CDR1 KGHSH, CDR2 LQKENI. V was cut by 6 bases and J by 0 bases, with 11 bases left in between. CDR3 in amino acids: CASSQREVNTEAFF. The CDR3 DNA reads TGTGCCAGCTCCCAGCGGGAGGTGAACACTGAAGCTTTCTTT.